This TCR beta chain was sequenced for a study of T cells in localized non-small cell lung cancer. Of note for this clone: The antigen remains undetermined.

J was trimmed by 5 bases and V by 4 bases; bases with no gene match: 12. CDR1 and CDR2 (germline): MNHNS, SASEGT. CDR3 length equals 16 residues. General observations from the study: There were a median 57 of the top 100 tumor clones appearing in adjacent lung.

Here immunoSEQ multiplex PCR was the method, and the copy in TCRdb shows in-frame clones only, minus some. The sample carries about 33,000 clones, approximately 91% recorded once. The V call is TRBV6-1, the J call TRBJ2-7; 9 nucleotides line up with TRBD1. The TCR sequence derives from a man aged 40 to 70 with stage II lung adenocarcinoma. The sample consisted of PBMCs, taken before any cancer treatment. CDR3 bases: TGTGCCAGCAGTGGCAACCCAGTGGACAGGGGCCACGAGCAGTACTTC. As protein: CASSGNPVDRGHEQYF.